These 19 T cell receptor beta chains originate from one sample sequenced in a study of CD8+ T cells in alopecia areata. Sequencing templates came from extracted RNA that was reverse transcribed into cDNA. TCRdb's table, derived via immunoSEQ multiplex PCR, lists solely in-frame clones and lacks some. The sample contains 120,000 or so clones, about 50% of which appear only once. Material: NKG2D-low CD8+ T cells sorted from blood. All receptors come from a human donor with alopecia areata.

A word on this clone: One end of the junction is discordant with germline, which a read error may explain. The chain has TRBV11-2 and TRBJ2-7; no reliable D call. Germline-derived CDR1 and CDR2 are SGHAT and FQNNGV. This CDR3 contains 11 residues. CDR3 in amino acids: CASSSHYGQYF. The CDR3 DNA sequence: TGTGCCAGCAGCTCTCACTACGGGCAGTACTTC. The full variable domain, in which reference TRBV11-2 and TRBJ2-7 provide the parts outside the CDR3, is EAGVAQSPRYKIIEKRQSVAFWCNPISGHATLYWYQQILGQGPKLLIQFQNNGVVDDSQLPKDRFSAERLKGVDSTLKIQPAKLEDSAVYLCASSSHYGQYFGPGTRLTVT.

V and J are TRBV19 and TRBJ2-6; 8 nucleotides align to TRBD2. Per germline, CDR1 LNHDA and CDR2 SQIVND (reference sequence). Unmatched junction bases numbered 10, after V lost 6 bases and J lost 0 bases. The length of the CDR3 is 18 residues. Here the CDR3 DNA reads TGTGCCAGTAGGGGCCCCGCGGGAGGTTACTCTGGGGCCAACGTCCTGACTTTC. Protein product: CASRGPAGGYSGANVLTF.

As regards this clone: In the same sample, other DNA sequences code for this CDR3. CDR3 residues: CAWSTGSNQPQHF. The CDR3 DNA reads TGTGCCTGGAGTACAGGGAGCAATCAGCCCCAGCATTTT. The chain recombines TRBV30 with TRBJ1-5, with a weak D call TRBD1 (6 bases). Per the germline V gene, CDR1 is GTSNPN and CDR2 is SVGIG (reference sequence). V lost 2 bases and J lost 1, with 6 bases in between. The CDR3 runs to 13 residues.

This clone was seen only a few times. The rearrangement joins TRBV28 to TRBJ1-2; no reliable D call. Germline V gives CDR1 MDHEN, CDR2 SYDVKM. The V and J ends lost 10 bases and 1 base respectively, with 16 bases between them. This CDR3 comprises 14 residues. This CDR3 is CATKDYPINYGYTF. The DNA of the CDR3 is TGTGCCACCAAAGACTACCCAATTAACTATGGCTACACCTTC.

The chain joins TRBV29-1 to TRBJ2-5, with 10 bases lining up with TRBD2. Germline CDR1 SQVTM, CDR2 ANQGSEA. With 5 bases clipped from V and 3 bases from J, the junction kept 3 bases outside the gene matches. This CDR3 comprises 13 residues. The CDR3 sequence: CSVIAGGEETQYF. CDR3 DNA: TGCAGCGTTATAGCGGGAGGAGAAGAGACCCAGTACTTC.

The chain links TRBV5-1 to TRBJ2-1; tentatively, D is TRBD2 (6 bases). The CDR3 is 15 amino acids. The V gene lost 6 bases and the J gene lost 3 bases, with 16 bases spanning the gap. The germline V gene encodes CDR1 SGHRS and CDR2 YFSETQ. The CDR3 spells CASTPSSGLYNEQFF. CDR3 bases: TGCGCCAGCACCCCTTCGTCGGGACTCTACAATGAGCAGTTCTTC.

This clone is a singleton in its sample. CDR3 sequence (DNA): TGTGCCTGGACCCCTGGAGGAGCCCCCTACGAGCAGTACTTC. Amino acids: CAWTPGGAPYEQYF. The rearrangement joins TRBV30 to TRBJ2-7, with TRBD2 as a possible D gene (5 bases). This CDR3 contains 14 residues. With 4 bases removed from V and 2 bases from J, the gap between germline ends came to 15 bases. Germline-derived CDR1 and CDR2 are GTSNPN and SVGIG (reference sequence).

V is TRBV6-5 and J is TRBJ2-3; the D gene is possibly TRBD1 (6 bases). The CDR3 contains 15 residues. The V end was cut by 0 bases, the J end by 0 bases, with 7 bases between. The germline V gene encodes CDR1 MNHEY and CDR2 SVGAGI. The CDR3 is CASSYSQGSTDTQYF. CDR3 nucleotides: TGTGCCAGCAGTTACTCACAGGGAAGCACAGATACGCAGTATTTT.

The chain combines TRBV29-1 with TRBJ2-1, with a possible D match to TRBD2 (6 bases). Trimming removed 5 bases at V and 7 bases at J, with 15 bases between. The CDR3 runs to 13 residues. The germline V gene encodes CDR1 SQVTM and CDR2 ANQGSEA. As DNA, the CDR3 is TGCAGCGTTCAGGGACTGGGGATAAATGAGCAGTTCTTC. Protein sequence: CSVQGLGINEQFF.

This clone appeared a few times. This CDR3 reads CASGLGNQPQHF. CDR3 DNA: TGTGCTAGTGGTTTGGGGAATCAGCCCCAGCATTTT. The chain recombines TRBV12-5 with TRBJ1-5; D remains ambiguous. Germline values: CDR1 LGHNT, CDR2 FRNRAP. The CDR3 loop spans 12 amino acids. The germline V and J ends were trimmed by 1 base and 4 bases, with 2 bases remaining between them. The full variable domain, in which reference TRBV12-5 and TRBJ1-5 provide the parts outside the CDR3, is DARVTQTPRHKVTEMGQEVTMRCQPILGHNTVFWYRQTMMQGLELLAYFRNRAPLDDSGMPKDRFSAEMPDATLATLKIQPSEPRDSAVYFCASGLGNQPQHFGDGTRLSIL.

This clone was observed once. In DNA, the CDR3 is TGCGCCAGCAGCCAAGTAGACAGGGGGAACACTGAAGCTTTCTTT. It encodes CASSQVDRGNTEAFF. The chain couples TRBV4-1 to TRBJ1-1; TRBD1 agrees at 8 bases. The CDR3 has 15 residues. Germline-derived CDR1 and CDR2 are MGHRA and YSYEKL. V shed 1 base and J 1 base; nucleotides not matched to a gene: 2.

For this clone: This specimen includes other DNA sequences encoding the same CDR3. This chain connects TRBV29-1 to TRBJ2-7; D unresolved. This CDR3 comprises 11 residues. The V gene lost 3 bases and the J gene lost 4 bases, with 7 bases spanning the gap. Germline V gene sequence: CDR1 SQVTM, CDR2 ANQGSEA. CDR3 protein: CSVDTGYEQYF. Here the CDR3 DNA reads TGCAGCGTTGATACTGGTTACGAGCAGTACTTC.

This clone was seen more than once but under ten times. The V and J genes are TRBV2 and TRBJ2-3; 9 bases fit TRBD2. Germline V CDR1 and CDR2: SNHLY, FYNNEI. The CDR3 is 13 amino acids. With 7 bases clipped from V and 3 bases from J, the junction kept 2 bases outside the gene matches. This CDR3 reads CASIAGVTDTQYF. DNA for the CDR3: TGTGCCAGCATAGCGGGAGTTACAGATACGCAGTATTTT.

This clone was seen a few times. The chain employs TRBV29-1 and TRBJ2-5; no firm D call. Germline CDR1 is SQVTM and CDR2 is ANQGSEA. The CDR3 consists of 13 residues. Between the trimmed V and J ends, which lost 4 bases and 5 bases, there was a span of 14 bases. CDR3: CSVVFFAPETQYF. The CDR3 coding sequence is TGCAGCGTTGTTTTCTTCGCGCCGGAGACCCAGTACTTC.

Worth noting for this clone: At the DNA level, this CDR3 is encoded by other sequences in the same sample as well. This chain connects TRBV29-1 to TRBJ2-5; D not certain. Germline assignment: CDR1 SQVTM and CDR2 ANQGSEA. The CDR3 spans 11 residues. Trimming shortened V by 0 bases and J by 4 bases, and 3 bases separated the two germline ends. Here the CDR3 reads CSVEELETQYF. The CDR3 DNA reads TGCAGCGTTGAAGAACTAGAGACCCAGTACTTC.

V is TRBV5-1 and J is TRBJ2-1, with a weak D call TRBD2 (5 bases). V lost 0 bases and J 0 bases, leaving 7 bases between the germline ends. Germline CDR1 reads SGHRS; CDR2 reads YFSETQ. The CDR3 covers 15 residues. The CDR3 nucleotides are TGCGCCAGCAGCTTGGTCGGGGACTCCTACAATGAGCAGTTCTTC. Encoded protein: CASSLVGDSYNEQFF.

The V gene is TRBV29-1, the J gene TRBJ1-1, with D tentatively TRBD1 (5 bases). Germline V CDR1 and CDR2: SQVTM, ANQGSEA. The CDR3 totals 11 residues. The CDR3 DNA follows: TGCAGTGACCGGCCAGGGACTGAAGCTTTCTTT. This sequence encodes CSDRPGTEAFF.

This clone was picked up a small number of times. The chain couples TRBV29-1 to TRBJ2-7, with D perhaps given as TRBD1 or TRBD2 (5 bases each). The CDR3 sequence is 13 residues long. Trimming stripped 7 bases from V and 4 bases from J, with 17 bases between. The V gene's germline CDR1 is SQVTM and CDR2 ANQGSEA. Here the CDR3 DNA reads TGCAGCGCACCAGGGACCTCGGGGTACGAGCAGTACTTC. Amino acids: CSAPGTSGYEQYF.

This clone rates as large. The rearrangement joins TRBV7-8 to TRBJ2-7, with D uncertain. Trimming removed 5 bases at V and 7 bases at J, with 18 bases between. This CDR3 contains 14 residues. Per the germline V gene, CDR1 is SGHVS and CDR2 is FQNEAQ. The CDR3 nucleotides are TGTGCCAGCAGCCACCGGGCCCGGAACGAGGAGCAGTACTTC. It translates to CASSHRARNEEQYF.